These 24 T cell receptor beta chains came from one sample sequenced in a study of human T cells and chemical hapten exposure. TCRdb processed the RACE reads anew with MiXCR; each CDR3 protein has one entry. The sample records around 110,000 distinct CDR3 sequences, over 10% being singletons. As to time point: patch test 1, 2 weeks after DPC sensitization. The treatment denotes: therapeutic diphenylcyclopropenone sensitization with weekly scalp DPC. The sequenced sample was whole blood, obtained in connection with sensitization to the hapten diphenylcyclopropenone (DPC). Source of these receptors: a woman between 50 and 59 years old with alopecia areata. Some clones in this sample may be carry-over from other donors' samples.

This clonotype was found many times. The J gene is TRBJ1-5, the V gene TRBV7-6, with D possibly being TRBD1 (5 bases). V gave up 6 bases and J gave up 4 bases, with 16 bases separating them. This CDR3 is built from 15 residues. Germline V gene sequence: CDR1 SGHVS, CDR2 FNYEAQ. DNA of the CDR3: TGTGCCAGCAGTCAGATGAGCGGGGCGAATCAGCCCCAGCATTTT. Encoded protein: CASSQMSGANQPQHF.

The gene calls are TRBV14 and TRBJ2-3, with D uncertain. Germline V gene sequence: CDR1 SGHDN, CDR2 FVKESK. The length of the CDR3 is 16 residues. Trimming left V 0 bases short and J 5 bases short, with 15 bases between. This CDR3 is CASSQDTSKPRDTQYF. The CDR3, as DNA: TGTGCCAGCAGCCAAGATACCTCGAAGCCGAGAGATACGCAGTATTTT.

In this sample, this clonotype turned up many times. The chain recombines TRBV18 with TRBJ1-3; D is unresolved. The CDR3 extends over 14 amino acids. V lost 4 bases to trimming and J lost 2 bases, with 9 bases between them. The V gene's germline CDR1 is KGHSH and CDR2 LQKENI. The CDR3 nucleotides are TGTGCCAGCTCACAGGGAGGACCTGGAAACACCATATATTTT. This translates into CASSQGGPGNTIYF. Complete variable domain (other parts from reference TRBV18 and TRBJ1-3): NAGVMQNPRHLVRRRGQEARLRCSPMKGHSHVYWYRQLPEEGLKFMVYLQKENIIDESGMPKERFSAEFPKEGPSILRIQQVVRGDSAAYFCASSQGGPGNTIYFGEGSWLTVV.

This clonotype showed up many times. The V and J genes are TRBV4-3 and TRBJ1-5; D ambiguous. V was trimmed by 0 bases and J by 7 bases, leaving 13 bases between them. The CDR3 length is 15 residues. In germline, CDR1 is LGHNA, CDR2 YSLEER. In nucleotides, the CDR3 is TGCGCCAGCAGCCAAGATTGCGGGATCAGGCAGCCCCAGCATTTT. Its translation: CASSQDCGIRQPQHF.

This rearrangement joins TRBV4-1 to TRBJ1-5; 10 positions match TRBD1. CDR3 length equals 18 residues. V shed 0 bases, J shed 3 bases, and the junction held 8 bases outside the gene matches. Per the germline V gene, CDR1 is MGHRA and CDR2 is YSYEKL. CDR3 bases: TGCGCCAGCAGCCAAGATTCGGTAGGGACAGGGGTCAATCAGCCCCAGCATTTT. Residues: CASSQDSVGTGVNQPQHF.

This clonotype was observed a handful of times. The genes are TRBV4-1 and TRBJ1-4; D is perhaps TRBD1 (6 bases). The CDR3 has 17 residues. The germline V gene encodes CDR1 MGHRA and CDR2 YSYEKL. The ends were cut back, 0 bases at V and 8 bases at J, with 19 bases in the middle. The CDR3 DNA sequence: TGCGCCAGCAGCCAAGAAACTGTTTCAGGGGCGGGGGAAAAACTGTTTTTT. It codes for CASSQETVSGAGEKLFF.

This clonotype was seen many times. The CDR3 here is CSGGSGGTQYF. As DNA, the CDR3 is TGCAGCGGGGGGTCCGGTGGGACCCAGTACTTC. The chain is built from TRBV29-1 and TRBJ2-5, with D perhaps being TRBD1 or TRBD2 (5 bases each). Germline V gene sequence: CDR1 SQVTM, CDR2 ANQGSEA. The CDR3 runs to 11 residues. V was cut by 7 bases and J by 7 bases, with 13 bases left in between.

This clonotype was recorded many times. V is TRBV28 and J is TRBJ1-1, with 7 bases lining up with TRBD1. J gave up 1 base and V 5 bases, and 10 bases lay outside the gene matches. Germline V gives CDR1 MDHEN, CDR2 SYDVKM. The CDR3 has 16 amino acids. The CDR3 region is CASSLISRDRNTEAFF. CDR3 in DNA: TGTGCCAGCAGTCTCATCTCCCGGGACAGGAACACTGAAGCTTTCTTT.

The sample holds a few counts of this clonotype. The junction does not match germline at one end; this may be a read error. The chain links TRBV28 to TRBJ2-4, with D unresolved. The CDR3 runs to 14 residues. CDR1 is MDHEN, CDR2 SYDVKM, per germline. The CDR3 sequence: CASSSPIGQNIQYF. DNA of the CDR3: TGTGCCAGTAGTTCGCCAATAGGGCAAAACATTCAGTACTTC. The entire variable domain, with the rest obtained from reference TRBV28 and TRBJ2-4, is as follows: DVKVTQSSRYLVKRTGEKVFLECVQDMDHENMFWYRQDPGLGLRLIYFSYDVKMKEKGDIPEGYSVSREKKERFSLILESASTNQTSMYLCASSSPIGQNIQYFGAGTRLSVL.

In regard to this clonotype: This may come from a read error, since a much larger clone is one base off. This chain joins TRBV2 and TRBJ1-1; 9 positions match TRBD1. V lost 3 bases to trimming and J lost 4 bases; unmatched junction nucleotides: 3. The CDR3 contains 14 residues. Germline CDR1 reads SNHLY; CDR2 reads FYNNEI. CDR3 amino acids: CASSDGQGTTEAFF. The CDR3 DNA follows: TGTGCCAGCAGTGACGGACAGGGGACCACTGAAGCTTTCTTT.

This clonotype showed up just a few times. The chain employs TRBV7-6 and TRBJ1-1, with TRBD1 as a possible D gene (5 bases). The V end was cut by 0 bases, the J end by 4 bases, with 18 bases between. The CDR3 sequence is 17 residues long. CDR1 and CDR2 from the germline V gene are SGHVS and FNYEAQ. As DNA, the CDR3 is TGTGCCAGCAGCTTAGCGCGTCGACAGAGAACGTTCACTGAAGCTTTCTTT. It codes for CASSLARRQRTFTEAFF.

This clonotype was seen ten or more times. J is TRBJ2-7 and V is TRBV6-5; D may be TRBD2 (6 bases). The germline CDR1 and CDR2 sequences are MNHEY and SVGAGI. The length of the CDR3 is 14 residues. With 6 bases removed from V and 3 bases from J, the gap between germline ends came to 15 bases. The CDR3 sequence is CASRRRAAFYEQYF. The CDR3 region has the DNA TGTGCCAGCAGGAGGAGGGCAGCCTTCTACGAGCAGTACTTC.

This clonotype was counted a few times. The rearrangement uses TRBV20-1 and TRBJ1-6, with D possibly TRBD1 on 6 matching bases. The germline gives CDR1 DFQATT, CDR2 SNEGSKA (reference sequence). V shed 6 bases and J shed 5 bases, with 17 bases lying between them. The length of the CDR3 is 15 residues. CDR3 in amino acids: CSARVGGRNNSPLHF. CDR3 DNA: TGCAGTGCGAGGGTAGGGGGGCGGAATAATTCACCCCTCCACTTT.

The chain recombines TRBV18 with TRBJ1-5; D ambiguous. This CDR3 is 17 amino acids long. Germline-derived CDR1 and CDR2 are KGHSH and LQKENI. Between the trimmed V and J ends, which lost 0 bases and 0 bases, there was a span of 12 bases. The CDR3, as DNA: TGTGCCAGCTCACCACCAAAAGGACGTAATAGCAATCAGCCCCAGCATTTT. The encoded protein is CASSPPKGRNSNQPQHF.

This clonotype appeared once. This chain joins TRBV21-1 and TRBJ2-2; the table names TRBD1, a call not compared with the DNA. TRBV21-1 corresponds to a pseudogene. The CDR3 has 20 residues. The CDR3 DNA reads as TGTGCCAGCAGCAAAGGTTTGGGACAGGCGAATATCGCGAACATCGGGGAGCTGTTTTTT. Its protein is CASSKGLGQANIANIGELFF.

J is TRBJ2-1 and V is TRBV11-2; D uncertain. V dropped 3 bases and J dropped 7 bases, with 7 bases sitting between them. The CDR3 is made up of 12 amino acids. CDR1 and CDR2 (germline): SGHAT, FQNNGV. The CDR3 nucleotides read TGTGCCAGCAGCTTTTCGGTGAATGAGCAGTTCTTC. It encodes CASSFSVNEQFF.

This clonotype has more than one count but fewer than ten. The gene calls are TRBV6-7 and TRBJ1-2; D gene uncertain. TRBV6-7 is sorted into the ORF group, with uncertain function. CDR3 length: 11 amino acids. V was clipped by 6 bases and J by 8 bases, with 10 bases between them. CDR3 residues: CASRNYCGYTF. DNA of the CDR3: TGTGCCAGCAGGAACTATTGCGGCTACACCTTC.

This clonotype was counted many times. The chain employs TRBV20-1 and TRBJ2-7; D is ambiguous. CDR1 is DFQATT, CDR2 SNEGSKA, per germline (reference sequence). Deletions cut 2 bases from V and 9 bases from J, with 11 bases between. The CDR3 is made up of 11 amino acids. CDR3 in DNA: TGCAGTGCTAGAATGGGATCGGTGCAGTACTTC. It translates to CSARMGSVQYF.

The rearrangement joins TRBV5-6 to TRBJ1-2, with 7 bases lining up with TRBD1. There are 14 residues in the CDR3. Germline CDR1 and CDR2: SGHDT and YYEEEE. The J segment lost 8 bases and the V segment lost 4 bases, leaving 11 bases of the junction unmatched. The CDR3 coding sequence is TGTGCCAGCAGCCCTATCGACAGGGAAGAAGGCTACACCTTC. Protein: CASSPIDREEGYTF.

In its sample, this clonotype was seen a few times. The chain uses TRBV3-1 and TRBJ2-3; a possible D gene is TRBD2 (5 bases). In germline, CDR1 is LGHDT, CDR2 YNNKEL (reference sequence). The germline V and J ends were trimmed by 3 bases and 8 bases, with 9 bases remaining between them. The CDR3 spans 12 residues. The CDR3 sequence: CASSHTSVTQYF. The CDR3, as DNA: TGTGCCAGCAGCCACACTAGTGTTACGCAGTATTTT.

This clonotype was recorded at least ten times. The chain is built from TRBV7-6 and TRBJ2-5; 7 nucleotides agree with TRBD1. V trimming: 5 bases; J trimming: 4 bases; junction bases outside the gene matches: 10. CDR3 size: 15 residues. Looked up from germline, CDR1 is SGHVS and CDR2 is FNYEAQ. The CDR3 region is CASSQVRGPLETQYF. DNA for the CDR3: TGTGCCAGCAGCCAAGTGAGGGGGCCATTAGAGACCCAGTACTTC.

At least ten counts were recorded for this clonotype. Written as DNA, the CDR3 is TGCGCCAGCAGCCGTGGGCGGGTTCAGAACACCGGGGAGCTGTTTTTT. This sequence encodes CASSRGRVQNTGELFF. The J gene is TRBJ2-2, the V gene TRBV5-1, with D perhaps TRBD2 (5 bases). V was clipped by 4 bases and J by 1 base, with 14 bases between them. The germline V gene encodes CDR1 SGHRS and CDR2 YFSETQ. The CDR3 covers 16 residues. Based on the CDR3 plus reference TRBV5-1 and TRBJ2-2, the full variable domain is KAGVTQTPRYLIKTRGQQVTLSCSPISGHRSVSWYQQTPGQGLQFLFEYFSETQRNKGNFPGRFSGRQFSNSRSEMNVSTLELGDSALYLCASSRGRVQNTGELFFGEGSRLTVL.

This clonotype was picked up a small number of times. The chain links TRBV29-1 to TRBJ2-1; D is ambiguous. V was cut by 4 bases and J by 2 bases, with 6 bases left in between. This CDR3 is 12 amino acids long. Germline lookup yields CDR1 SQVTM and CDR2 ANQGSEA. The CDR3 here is CSVGVTYNEQFF. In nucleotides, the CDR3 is TGCAGCGTTGGAGTCACCTACAATGAGCAGTTCTTC.

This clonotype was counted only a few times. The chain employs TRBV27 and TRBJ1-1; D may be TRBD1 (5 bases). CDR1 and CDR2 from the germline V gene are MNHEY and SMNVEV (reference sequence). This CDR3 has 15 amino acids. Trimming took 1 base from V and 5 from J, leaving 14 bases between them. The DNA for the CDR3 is TGTGCCAGCAGTTTATTTGGGGGGATGGGAACTGAAGCTTTCTTT. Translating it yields CASSLFGGMGTEAFF.